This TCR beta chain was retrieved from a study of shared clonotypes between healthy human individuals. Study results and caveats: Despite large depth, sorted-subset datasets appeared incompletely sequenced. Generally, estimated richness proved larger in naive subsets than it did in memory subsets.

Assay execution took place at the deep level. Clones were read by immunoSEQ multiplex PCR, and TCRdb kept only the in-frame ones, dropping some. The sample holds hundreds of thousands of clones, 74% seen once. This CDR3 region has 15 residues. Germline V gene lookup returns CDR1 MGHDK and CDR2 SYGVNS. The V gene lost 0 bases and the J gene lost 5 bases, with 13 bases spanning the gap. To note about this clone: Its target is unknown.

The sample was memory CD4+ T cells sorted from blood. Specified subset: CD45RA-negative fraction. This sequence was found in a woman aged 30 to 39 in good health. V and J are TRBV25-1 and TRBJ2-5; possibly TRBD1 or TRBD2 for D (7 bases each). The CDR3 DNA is TGTGCCAGCAGTGAATATACCCAGGGGGGGGAGACCCAGTACTTC. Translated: CASSEYTQGGETQYF.